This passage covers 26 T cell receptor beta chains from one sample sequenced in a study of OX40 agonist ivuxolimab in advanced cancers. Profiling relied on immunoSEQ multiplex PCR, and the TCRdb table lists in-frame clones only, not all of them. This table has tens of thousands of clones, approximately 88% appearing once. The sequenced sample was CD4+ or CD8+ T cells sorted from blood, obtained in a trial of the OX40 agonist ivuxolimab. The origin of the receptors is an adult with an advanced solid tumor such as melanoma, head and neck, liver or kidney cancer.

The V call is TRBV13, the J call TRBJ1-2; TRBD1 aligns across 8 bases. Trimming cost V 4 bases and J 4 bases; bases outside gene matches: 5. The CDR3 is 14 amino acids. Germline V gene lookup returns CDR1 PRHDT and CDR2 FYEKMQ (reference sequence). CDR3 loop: CASSSKGQAYGYTF. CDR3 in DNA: TGTGCCAGCAGCTCGAAGGGACAGGCCTATGGCTACACCTTC.

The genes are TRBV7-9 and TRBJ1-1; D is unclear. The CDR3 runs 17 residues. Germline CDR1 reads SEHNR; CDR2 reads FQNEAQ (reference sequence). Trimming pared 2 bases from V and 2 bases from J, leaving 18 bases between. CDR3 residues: CASSLFIGYPVNTEAFF. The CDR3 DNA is TGTGCCAGCAGCTTATTCATAGGCTATCCAGTAAACACTGAAGCTTTCTTT.

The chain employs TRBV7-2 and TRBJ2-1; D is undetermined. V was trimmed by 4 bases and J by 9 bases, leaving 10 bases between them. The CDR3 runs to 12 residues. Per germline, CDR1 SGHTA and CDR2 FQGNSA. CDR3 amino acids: CASSYLVGEQFF. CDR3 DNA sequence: TGTGCCAGCAGCTACCTAGTAGGTGAGCAGTTCTTC.

CDR3 loop: CASSLERGYNEQFF. The CDR3 bases are TGTGCCAGCAGCTTAGAGAGGGGCTACAATGAGCAGTTCTTC. V and J are TRBV13 and TRBJ2-1; D could derive from TRBD1 or TRBD2 (5 bases each). Germline CDR1 and CDR2: PRHDT and FYEKMQ (reference sequence). The CDR3 is made up of 14 amino acids. V was cut by 1 base and J by 3 bases, with 7 bases left in between. The variable domain in full, with the rest retrieved from reference TRBV13 and TRBJ2-1, is AAGVIQSPRHLIKEKRETATLKCYPIPRHDTVYWYQQGPGQDPQFLISFYEKMQSDKGSIPDRFSAQQFSDYHSELNMSSLELGDSALYFCASSLERGYNEQFFGPGTRLTVL.

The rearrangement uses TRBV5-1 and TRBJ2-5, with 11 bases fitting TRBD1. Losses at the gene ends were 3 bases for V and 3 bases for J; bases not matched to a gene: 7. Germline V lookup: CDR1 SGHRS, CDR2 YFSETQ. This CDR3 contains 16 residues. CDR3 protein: CASSSLGQGAEETQYF. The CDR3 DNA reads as TGCGCCAGCAGCTCCCTAGGACAGGGGGCAGAAGAGACCCAGTACTTC.

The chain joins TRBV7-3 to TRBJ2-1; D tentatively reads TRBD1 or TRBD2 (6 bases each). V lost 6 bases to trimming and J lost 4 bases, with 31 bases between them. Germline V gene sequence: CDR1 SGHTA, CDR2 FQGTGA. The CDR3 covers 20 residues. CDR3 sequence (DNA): TGTGCCAGCAGTTCTATACCGGGCACAGGAGGGGGTTCGTGGTACAATGAGCAGTTCTTC. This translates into CASSSIPGTGGGSWYNEQFF.

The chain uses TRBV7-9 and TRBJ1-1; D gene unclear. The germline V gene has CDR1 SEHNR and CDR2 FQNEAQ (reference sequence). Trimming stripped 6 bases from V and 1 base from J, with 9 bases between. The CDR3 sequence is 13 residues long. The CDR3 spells CASSYVPNTEAFF. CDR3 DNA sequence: TGTGCCAGCAGTTACGTTCCGAACACTGAAGCTTTCTTT.

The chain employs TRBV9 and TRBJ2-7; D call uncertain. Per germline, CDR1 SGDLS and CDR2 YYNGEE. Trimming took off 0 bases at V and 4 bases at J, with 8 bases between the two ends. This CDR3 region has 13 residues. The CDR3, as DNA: TGTGCCAGCAGCGTAGATAACAATTACGAGCAGTACTTC. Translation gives CASSVDNNYEQYF.

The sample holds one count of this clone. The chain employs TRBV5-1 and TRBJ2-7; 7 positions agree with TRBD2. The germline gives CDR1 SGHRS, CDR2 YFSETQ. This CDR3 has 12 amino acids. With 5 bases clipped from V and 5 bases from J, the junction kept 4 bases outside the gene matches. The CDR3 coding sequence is TGCGCCAGCAGGAGCGGGATCGACGAGCAGTACTTC. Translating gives CASRSGIDEQYF.

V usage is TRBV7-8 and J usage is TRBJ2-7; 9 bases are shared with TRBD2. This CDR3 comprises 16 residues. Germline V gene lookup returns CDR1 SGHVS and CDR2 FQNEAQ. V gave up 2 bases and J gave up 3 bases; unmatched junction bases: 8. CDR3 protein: CASSLFAGGPYYEQYF. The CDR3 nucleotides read TGTGCCAGCAGCTTATTTGCGGGAGGGCCTTACTACGAGCAGTACTTC.

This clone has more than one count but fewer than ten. DNA of the CDR3: TGTGCCAGCAGTTCTGGACTAGCGGGGATCTCCTACGAGCAGTACTTC. Translated, it gives CASSSGLAGISYEQYF. V and J are TRBV28 and TRBJ2-7; 12 nucleotides agree with TRBD2. Per germline, CDR1 MDHEN and CDR2 SYDVKM. This CDR3 contains 16 residues. Germline trimming cut 4 bases from V and 0 bases from J; bases unmatched to any gene: 4.

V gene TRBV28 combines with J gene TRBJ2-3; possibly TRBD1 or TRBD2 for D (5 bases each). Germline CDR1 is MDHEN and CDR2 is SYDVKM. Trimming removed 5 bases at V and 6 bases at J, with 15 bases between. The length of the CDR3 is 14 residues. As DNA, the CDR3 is TGTGCCAGCAGTCAGAATGCCGGGACGGATACGCAGTATTTT. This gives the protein CASSQNAGTDTQYF.

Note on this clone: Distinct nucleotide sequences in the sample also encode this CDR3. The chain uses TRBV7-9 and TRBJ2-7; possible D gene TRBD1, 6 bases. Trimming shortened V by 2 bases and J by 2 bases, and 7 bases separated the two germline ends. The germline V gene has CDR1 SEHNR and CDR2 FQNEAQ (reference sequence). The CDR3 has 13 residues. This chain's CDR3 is CASSLRGTYEQYF. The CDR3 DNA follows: TGTGCCAGCAGCTTAAGGGGGACCTACGAGCAGTACTTC.

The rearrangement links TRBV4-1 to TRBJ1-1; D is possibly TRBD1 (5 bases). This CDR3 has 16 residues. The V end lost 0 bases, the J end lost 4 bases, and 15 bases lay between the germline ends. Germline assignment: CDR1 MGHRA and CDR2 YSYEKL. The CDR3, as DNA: TGCGCCAGCAGCCAAGATAGTCAGGGAAGAGGCACTGAAGCTTTCTTT. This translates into CASSQDSQGRGTEAFF.

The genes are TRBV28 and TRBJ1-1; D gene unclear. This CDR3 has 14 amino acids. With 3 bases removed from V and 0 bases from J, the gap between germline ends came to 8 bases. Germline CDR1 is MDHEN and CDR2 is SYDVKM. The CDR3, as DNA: TGTGCCAGCAGTTTCAGTCAGATGAACACTGAAGCTTTCTTT. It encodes CASSFSQMNTEAFF.

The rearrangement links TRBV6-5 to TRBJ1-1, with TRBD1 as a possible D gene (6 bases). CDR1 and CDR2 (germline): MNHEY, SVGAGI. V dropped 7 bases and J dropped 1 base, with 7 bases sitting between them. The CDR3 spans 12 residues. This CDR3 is CASKDRNTEAFF. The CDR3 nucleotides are TGTGCCAGCAAGGACAGGAACACTGAAGCTTTCTTT.

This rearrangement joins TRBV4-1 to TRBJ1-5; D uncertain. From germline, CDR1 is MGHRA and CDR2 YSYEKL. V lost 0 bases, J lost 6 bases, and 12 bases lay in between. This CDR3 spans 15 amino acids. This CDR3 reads CASSQDTGESQPQHF. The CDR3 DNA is TGCGCCAGCAGCCAAGACACCGGTGAATCTCAGCCCCAGCATTTT.

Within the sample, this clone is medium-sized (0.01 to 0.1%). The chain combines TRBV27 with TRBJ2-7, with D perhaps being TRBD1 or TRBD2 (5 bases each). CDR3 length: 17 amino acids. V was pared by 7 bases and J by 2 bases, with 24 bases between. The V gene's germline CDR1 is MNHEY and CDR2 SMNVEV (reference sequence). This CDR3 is CASTPGQGTSATYEQYF. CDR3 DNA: TGTGCCAGCACTCCGGGGCAGGGAACCTCCGCCACCTACGAGCAGTACTTC.

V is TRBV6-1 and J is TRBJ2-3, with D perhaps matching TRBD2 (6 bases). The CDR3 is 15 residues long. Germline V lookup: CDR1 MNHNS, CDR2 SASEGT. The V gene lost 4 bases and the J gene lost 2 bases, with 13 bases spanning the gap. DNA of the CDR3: TGTGCCAGCAGTGTATTAACTAGCAACACAGATACGCAGTATTTT. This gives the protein CASSVLTSNTDTQYF.

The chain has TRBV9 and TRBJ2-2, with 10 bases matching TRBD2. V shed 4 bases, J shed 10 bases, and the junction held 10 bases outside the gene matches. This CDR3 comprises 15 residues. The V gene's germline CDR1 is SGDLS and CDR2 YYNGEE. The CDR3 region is CASSPLGGTSEELFF. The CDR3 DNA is TGTGCCAGCAGCCCCCTCGGTGGGACTAGCGAGGAGCTGTTTTTT.

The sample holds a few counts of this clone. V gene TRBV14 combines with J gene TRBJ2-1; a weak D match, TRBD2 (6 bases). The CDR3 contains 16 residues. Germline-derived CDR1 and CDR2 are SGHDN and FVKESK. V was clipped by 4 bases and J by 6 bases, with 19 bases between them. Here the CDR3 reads CASSPEPGGPGNEQFF. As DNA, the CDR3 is TGTGCCAGCAGCCCCGAACCTGGAGGGCCTGGCAATGAGCAGTTCTTC.

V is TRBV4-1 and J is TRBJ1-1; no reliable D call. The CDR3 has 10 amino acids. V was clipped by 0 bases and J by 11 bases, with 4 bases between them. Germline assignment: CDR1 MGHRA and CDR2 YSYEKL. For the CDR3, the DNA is TGCGCCAGCAGCCAAGAACCTGCTTTCTTT. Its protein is CASSQEPAFF.

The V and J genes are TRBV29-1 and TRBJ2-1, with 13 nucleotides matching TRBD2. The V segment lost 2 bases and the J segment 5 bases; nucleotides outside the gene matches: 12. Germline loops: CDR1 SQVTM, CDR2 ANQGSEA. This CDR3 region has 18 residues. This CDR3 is CSVEQSGLAGVMHNEQFF. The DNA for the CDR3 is TGCAGCGTTGAACAATCCGGACTAGCGGGAGTGATGCACAATGAGCAGTTCTTC.

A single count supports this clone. The CDR3 region is CASSLVWGGNDEQYF. Here the CDR3 DNA reads TGTGCCAGCAGCTTAGTGTGGGGCGGGAACGACGAGCAGTACTTC. J is TRBJ2-7 and V is TRBV7-8; possible D gene TRBD2, 6 bases. V lost 1 base and J 5 bases, leaving 15 bases between the germline ends. The CDR3 contains 15 residues. From germline, CDR1 is SGHVS and CDR2 FQNEAQ.

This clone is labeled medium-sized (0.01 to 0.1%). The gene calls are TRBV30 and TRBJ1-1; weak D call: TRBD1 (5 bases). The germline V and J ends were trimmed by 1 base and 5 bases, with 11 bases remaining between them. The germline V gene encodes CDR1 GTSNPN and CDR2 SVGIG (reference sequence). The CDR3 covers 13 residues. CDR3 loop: CAWSADRRTEAFF. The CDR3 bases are TGTGCCTGGAGTGCAGACAGACGGACTGAAGCTTTCTTT.

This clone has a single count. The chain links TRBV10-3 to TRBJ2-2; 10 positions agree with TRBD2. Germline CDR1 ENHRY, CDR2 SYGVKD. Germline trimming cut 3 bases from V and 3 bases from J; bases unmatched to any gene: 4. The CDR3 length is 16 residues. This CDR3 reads CAISDGLAGDTGELFF. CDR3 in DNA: TGTGCCATCAGTGATGGGCTAGCGGGAGACACCGGGGAGCTGTTTTTT.